The text below deals with one T cell receptor beta chain. The antigen remains undetermined. Study results and limitations: In terms of TCR gene usage, tumor memory CD4+ T cells clustered together with blood and lymph node memory CD4+ cells, as well as with lymph node naive CD4+ cells.

TCRdb reprocessed the 5' RACE reads with MiXCR, giving one entry per CDR3 protein. Found here are 35,000 to 45,000 distinct CDR3 sequences, roughly 22% of them singletons; the top ten hold 3.5% to 4.5%. The CDR3 is 14 amino acids. V dropped 0 bases and J dropped 6 bases, with 12 bases sitting between them. Germline V CDR1 and CDR2: SGHRS, YFSETQ. Treg sorting used a CD4+CD25+CD127-/low gate. Sequencing input: Tregs sorted from a lymph node. This clonotype originated in a female donor with breast cancer. The chain combines TRBV5-1 with TRBJ2-5; D gene unclear. The CDR3 loop is CASSLAVAEQTQYF. In DNA, the CDR3 is TGCGCCAGCAGCTTGGCCGTGGCAGAACAGACCCAGTACTTC.